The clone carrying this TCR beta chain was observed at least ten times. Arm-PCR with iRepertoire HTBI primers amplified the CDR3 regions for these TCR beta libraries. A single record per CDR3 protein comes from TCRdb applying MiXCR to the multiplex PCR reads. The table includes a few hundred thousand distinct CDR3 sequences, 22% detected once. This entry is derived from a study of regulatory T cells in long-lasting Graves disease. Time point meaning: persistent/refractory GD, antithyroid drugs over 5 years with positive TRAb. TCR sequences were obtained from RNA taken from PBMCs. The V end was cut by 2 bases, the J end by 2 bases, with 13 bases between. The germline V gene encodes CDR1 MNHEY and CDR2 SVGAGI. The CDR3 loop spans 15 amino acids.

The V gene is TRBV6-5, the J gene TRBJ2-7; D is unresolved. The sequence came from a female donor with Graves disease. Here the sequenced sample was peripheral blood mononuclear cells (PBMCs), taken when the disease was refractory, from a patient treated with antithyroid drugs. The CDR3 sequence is CASSYSRPGTYEQYF. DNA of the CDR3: TGTGCCAGCAGTTACAGCCGCCCGGGTACCTACGAGCAGTACTTC.